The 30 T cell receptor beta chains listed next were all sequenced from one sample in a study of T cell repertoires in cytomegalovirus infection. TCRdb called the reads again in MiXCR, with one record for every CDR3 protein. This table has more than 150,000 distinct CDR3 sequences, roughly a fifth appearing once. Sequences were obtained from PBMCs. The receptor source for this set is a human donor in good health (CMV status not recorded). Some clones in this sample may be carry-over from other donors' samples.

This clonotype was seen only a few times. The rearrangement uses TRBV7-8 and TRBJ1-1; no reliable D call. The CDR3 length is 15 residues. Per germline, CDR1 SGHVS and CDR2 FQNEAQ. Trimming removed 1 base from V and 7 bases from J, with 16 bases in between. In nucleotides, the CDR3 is TGTGCCAGCAGCTTAGGGGAGACCTTAAGGCATGAAGCTTTCTTT. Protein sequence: CASSLGETLRHEAFF.

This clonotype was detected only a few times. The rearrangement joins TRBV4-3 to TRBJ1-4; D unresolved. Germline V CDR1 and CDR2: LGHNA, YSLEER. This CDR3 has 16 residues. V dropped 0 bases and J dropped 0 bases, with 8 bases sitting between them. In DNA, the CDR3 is TGCGCCAGCAGCCAAGATTCCTCTGCAACTAATGAAAAACTGTTTTTT. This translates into CASSQDSSATNEKLFF.

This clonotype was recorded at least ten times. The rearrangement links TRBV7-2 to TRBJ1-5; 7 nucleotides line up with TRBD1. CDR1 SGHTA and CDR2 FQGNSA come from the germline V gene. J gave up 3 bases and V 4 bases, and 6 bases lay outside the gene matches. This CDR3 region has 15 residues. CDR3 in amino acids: CASSSTGQDNQPQHF. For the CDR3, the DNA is TGTGCCAGCAGCTCGACAGGACAGGACAATCAGCCCCAGCATTTT.

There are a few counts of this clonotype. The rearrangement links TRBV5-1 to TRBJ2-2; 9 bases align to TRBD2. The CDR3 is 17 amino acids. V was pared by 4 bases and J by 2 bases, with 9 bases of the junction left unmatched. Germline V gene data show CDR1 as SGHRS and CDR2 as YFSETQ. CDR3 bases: TGCGCCAGCAGCCGGGGGAGTAGCGGGAGTAACACCGGGGAGCTGTTTTTT. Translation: CASSRGSSGSNTGELFF.

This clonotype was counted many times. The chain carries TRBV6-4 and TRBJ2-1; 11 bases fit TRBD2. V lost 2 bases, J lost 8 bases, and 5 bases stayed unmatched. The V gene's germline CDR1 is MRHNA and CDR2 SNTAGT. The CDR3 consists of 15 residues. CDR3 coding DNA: TGTGCCAGCAGTGACGGTAGCGGGAGGGGCGATGAGCAGTTCTTC. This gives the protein CASSDGSGRGDEQFF.

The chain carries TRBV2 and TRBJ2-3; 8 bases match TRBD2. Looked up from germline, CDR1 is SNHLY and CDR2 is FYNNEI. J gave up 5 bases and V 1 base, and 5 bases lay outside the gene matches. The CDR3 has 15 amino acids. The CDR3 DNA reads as TGTGCCAGCAGTGAAGACGGGGGGGCCGGAGATACGCAGTATTTT. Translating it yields CASSEDGGAGDTQYF.

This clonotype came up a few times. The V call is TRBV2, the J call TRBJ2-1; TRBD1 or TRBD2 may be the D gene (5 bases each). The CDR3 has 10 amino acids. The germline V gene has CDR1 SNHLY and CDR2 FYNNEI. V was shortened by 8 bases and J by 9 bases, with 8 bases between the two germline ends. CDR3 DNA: TGTGCCAGCCAGGGACGTGAGCAGTTCTTC. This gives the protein CASQGREQFF.

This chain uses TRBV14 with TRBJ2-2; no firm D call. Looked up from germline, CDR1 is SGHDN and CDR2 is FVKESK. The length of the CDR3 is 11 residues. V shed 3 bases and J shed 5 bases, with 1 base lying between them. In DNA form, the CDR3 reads TGTGCCAGCAGCCAGACCGGGGAGCTGTTTTTT. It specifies CASSQTGELFF.

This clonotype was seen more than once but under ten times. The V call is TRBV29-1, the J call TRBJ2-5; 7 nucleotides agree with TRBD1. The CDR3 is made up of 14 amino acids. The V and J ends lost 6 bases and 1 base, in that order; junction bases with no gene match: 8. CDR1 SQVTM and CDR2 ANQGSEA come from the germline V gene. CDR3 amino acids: CSVRPGTVQETQYF. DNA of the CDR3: TGCAGCGTCCGCCCCGGGACAGTCCAAGAGACCCAGTACTTC. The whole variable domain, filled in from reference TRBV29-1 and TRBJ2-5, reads SAVISQKPSRDICQRGTSLTIQCQVDSQVTMMFWYRQQPGQSLTLIATANQGSEATYESGFVIDKFPISRPNLTFSTLTVSNMSPEDSSIYLCSVRPGTVQETQYFGPGTRLLVL.

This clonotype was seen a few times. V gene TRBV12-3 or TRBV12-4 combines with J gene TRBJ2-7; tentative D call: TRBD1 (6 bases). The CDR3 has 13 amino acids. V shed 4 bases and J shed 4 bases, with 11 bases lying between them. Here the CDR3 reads CASSYEQGYEQYF. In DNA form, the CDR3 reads TGTGCCAGCAGTTATGAGCAGGGGTACGAGCAGTACTTC.

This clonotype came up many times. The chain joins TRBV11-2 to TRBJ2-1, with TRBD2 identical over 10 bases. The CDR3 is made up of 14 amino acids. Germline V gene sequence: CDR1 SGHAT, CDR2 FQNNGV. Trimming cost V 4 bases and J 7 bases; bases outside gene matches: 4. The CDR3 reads CASSYLAGANEQFF. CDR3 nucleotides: TGTGCCAGCAGCTATCTAGCGGGGGCAAATGAGCAGTTCTTC.

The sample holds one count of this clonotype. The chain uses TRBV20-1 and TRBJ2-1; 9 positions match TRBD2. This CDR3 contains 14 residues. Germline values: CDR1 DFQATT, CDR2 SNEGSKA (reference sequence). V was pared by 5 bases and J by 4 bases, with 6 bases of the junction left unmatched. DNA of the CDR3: TGCAGTGCTTCCGGGACTAGCAGATACAATGAGCAGTTCTTC. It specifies CSASGTSRYNEQFF.

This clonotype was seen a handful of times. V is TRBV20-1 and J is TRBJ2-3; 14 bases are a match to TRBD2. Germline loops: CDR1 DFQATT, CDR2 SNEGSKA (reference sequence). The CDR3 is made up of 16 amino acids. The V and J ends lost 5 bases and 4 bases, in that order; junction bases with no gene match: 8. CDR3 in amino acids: CSAGPTSGRAPDTQYF. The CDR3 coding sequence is TGCAGTGCTGGACCGACTAGCGGGAGGGCCCCAGATACGCAGTATTTT.

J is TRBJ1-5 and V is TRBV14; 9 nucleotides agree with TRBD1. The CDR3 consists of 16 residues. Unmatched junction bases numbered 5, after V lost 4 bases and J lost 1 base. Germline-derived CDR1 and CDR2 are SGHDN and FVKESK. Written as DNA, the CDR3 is TGTGCCAGCAGCCGACAGGGGGTTTCGAGCAATCAGCCCCAGCATTTT. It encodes CASSRQGVSSNQPQHF. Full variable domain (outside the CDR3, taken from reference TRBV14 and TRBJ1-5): EAGVTQFPSHSVIEKGQTVTLRCDPISGHDNLYWYRRVMGKEIKFLLHFVKESKQDESGMPNNRFLAERTGGTYSTLKVQPAELEDSGVYFCASSRQGVSSNQPQHFGDGTRLSIL.

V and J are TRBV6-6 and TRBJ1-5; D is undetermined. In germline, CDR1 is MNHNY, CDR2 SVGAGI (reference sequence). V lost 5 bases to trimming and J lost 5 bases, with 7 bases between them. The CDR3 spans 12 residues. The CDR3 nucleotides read TGTGCCAGCAGTCGCCAAGATCAGCCCCAGCATTTT. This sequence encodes CASSRQDQPQHF.

DNA of the CDR3: TGTGCCAGTAGTCCGCCGGAGGCAGATACGCAGTATTTT. Protein product: CASSPPEADTQYF. This rearrangement joins TRBV19 to TRBJ2-3, with D possibly matching TRBD2 (5 bases). V was pared by 5 bases and J by 4 bases, with 10 bases between. The CDR3 is made up of 13 amino acids. Per germline, CDR1 LNHDA and CDR2 SQIVND (reference sequence).

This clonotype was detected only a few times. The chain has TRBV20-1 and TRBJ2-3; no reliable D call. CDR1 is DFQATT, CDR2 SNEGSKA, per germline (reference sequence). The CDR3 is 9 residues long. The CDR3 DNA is TGCAGGCCACCAGATACGCAGTATTTT. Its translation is CRPPDTQYF.

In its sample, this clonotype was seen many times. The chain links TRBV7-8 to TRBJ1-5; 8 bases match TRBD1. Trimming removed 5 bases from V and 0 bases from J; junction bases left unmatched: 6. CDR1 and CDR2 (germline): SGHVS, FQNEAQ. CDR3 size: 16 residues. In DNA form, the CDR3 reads TGTGCCAGCAGCAGCCCGGGACAGGATAGCAATCAGCCCCAGCATTTT. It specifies CASSSPGQDSNQPQHF.

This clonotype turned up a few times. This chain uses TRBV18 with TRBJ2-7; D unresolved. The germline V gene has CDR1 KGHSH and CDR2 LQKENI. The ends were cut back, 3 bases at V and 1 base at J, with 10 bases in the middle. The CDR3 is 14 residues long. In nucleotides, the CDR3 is TGTGCCAGCTCACCGGCGGAAAATTCCTACGAGCAGTACTTC. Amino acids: CASSPAENSYEQYF.

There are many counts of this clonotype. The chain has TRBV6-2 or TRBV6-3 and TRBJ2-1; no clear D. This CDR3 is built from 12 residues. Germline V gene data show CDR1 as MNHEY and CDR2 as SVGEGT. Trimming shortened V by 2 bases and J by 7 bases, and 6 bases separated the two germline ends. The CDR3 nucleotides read TGTGCCAGCAGTTACCGGCTGAATGAGCAGTTCTTC. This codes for CASSYRLNEQFF.

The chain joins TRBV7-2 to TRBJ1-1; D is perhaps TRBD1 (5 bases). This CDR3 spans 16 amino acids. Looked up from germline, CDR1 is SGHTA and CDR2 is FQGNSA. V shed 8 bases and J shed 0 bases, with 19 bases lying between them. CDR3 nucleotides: TGTGCCAGCGGCCCTCGACCGGGACCCTTGAACACTGAAGCTTTCTTT. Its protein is CASGPRPGPLNTEAFF. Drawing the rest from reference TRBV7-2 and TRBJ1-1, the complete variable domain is GAGVSQSPSNKVTEKGKDVELRCDPISGHTALYWYRQSLGQGLEFLIYFQGNSAPDKSGLPSDRFSAERTGGSVSTLTIQRTQQEDSAVYLCASGPRPGPLNTEAFFGQGTRLTVV.

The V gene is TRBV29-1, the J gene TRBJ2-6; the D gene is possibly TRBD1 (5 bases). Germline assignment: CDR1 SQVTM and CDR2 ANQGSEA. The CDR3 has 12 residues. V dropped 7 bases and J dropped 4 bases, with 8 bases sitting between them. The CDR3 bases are TGCAGCGCAGGGTCCGGGGCCAACGTCCTGACTTTC. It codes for CSAGSGANVLTF.

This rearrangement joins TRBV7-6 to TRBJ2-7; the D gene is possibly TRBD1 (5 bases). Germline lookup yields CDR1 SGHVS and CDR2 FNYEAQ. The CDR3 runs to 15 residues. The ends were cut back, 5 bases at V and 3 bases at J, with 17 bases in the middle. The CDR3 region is CASSQGADHGYEQYF. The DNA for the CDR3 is TGTGCCAGCAGCCAAGGGGCAGACCACGGCTACGAGCAGTACTTC.

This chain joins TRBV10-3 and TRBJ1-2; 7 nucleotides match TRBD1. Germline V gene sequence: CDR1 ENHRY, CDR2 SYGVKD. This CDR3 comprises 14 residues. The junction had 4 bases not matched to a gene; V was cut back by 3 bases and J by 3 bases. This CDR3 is CAISEEGAYYGYTF. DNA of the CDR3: TGTGCCATCAGTGAAGAGGGGGCGTACTATGGCTACACCTTC.

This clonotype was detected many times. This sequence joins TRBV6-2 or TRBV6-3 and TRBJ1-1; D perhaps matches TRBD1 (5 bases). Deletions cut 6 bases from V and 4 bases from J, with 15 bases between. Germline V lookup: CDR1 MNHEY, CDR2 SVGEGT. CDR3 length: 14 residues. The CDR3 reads CASRPSGMGTEAFF. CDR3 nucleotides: TGTGCCAGCAGACCCTCAGGGATGGGCACTGAAGCTTTCTTT.

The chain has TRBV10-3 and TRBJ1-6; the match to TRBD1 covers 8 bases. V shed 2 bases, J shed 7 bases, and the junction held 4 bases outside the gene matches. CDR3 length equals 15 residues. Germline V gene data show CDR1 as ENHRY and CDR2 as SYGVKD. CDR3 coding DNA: TGTGCCATCAGTGAGAGGACAGGGAACAATTCACCCCTCCACTTT. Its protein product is CAISERTGNNSPLHF.

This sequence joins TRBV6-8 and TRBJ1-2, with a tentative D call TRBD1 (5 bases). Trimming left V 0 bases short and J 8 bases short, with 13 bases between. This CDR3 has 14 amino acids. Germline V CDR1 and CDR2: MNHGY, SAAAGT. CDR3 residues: CASSYSPQAWGYTF. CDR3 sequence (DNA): TGTGCCAGCAGTTACTCACCACAGGCGTGGGGCTACACCTTC.

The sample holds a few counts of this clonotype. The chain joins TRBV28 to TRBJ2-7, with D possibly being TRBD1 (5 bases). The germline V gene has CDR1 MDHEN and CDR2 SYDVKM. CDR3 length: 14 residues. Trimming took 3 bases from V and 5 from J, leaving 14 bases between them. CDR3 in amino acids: CASSLGQGMNEQYF. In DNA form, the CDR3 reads TGTGCCAGCAGTTTGGGTCAGGGAATGAACGAGCAGTACTTC.

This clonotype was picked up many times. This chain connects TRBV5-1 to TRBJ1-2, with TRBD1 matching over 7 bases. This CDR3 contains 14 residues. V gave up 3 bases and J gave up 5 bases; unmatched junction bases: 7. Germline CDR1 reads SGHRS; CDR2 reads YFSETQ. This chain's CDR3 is CASSYGDRSYGYTF. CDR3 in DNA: TGCGCCAGCAGCTACGGGGACAGATCTTATGGCTACACCTTC.

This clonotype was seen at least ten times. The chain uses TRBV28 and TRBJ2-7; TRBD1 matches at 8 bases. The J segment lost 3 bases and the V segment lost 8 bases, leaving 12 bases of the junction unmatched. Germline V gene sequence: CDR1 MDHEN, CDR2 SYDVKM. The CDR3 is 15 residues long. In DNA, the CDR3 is TGTGCCAGCGGGGCCGCAGGACAGGGCTACTACGAGCAGTACTTC. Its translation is CASGAAGQGYYEQYF.